The 26 T cell receptor beta chains listed next were all sequenced from one sample in a study of T cells after posttransplantation cyclophosphamide. A marrow graft followed busulfan-fludarabine conditioning, with cyclophosphamide on days +3 and +4. Clones were sequenced by immunoSEQ multiplex PCR, and TCRdb holds only the in-frame ones, with some missing. The repertoire holds about 16,000 clones, with around nine tenths as singletons. The source was CD4+ T cells sorted from blood, collected after allogeneic stem cell transplant with posttransplant cyclophosphamide. The receptors were gathered from a male patient aged 60-69 years who received an allogeneic stem cell transplant from a related donor and was CMV-positive. Some T cells may trace back to the graft donor.

The rearrangement links TRBV5-5 to TRBJ2-7, with 9 bases matching TRBD1. The CDR3 length is 15 residues. The junction had 9 bases not matched to a gene; V was cut back by 6 bases and J by 2 bases. Germline V gene data show CDR1 as SGHKS and CDR2 as YYEKEE (reference sequence). The CDR3 loop reads CASTTGDRAPYEQYF. The CDR3 DNA is TGTGCCAGCACCACAGGGGACAGGGCCCCCTACGAGCAGTACTTC.

This chain joins TRBV7-2 and TRBJ2-5, with 10 bases aligning to TRBD2. CDR1 is SGHTA, CDR2 FQGNSA, per germline. The length of the CDR3 is 15 residues. J gave up 4 bases and V 3 bases, and 5 bases lay outside the gene matches. The CDR3, as DNA: TGTGCCAGCAGCTTCAGCGGGGGGGCCGGAGAGACCCAGTACTTC. It is translated as CASSFSGGAGETQYF.

The V gene is TRBV30, the J gene TRBJ1-1; no definite D call. The CDR3 is made up of 13 amino acids. V was shortened by 4 bases and J by 2 bases, with 11 bases between the two germline ends. Germline CDR1 reads GTSNPN; CDR2 reads SVGIG (reference sequence). The CDR3 coding sequence is TGTGCCTGGAAGCATAGATTTAACACTGAAGCTTTCTTT. It yields the protein CAWKHRFNTEAFF.

This chain uses TRBV4-1 with TRBJ2-7, with a tentative D call TRBD2 (6 bases). The CDR3 length is 15 residues. CDR1 and CDR2 (germline): MGHRA, YSYEKL. The germline V and J ends were trimmed by 4 bases and 4 bases, with 17 bases remaining between them. The CDR3 bases are TGCGCCAGCAGCCGAGGGATAGCGGCGGGGTACGAGCAGTACTTC. It codes for CASSRGIAAGYEQYF.

This CDR3 reads CASSDRGLVRDTQYF. The CDR3 region has the DNA TGTGCCAGCAGTGATAGGGGGTTGGTGCGGGATACGCAGTATTTT. V is TRBV25-1 and J is TRBJ2-3; TRBD1 might be the D (6 bases). CDR1 and CDR2 (germline): MGHDK, SYGVNS. The CDR3 spans 15 residues. The V end lost 3 bases, the J end lost 6 bases, and 16 bases lay between the germline ends.

V usage is TRBV27 and J usage is TRBJ2-2; possibly TRBD1 for D (6 bases). Germline CDR1 and CDR2: MNHEY and SMNVEV (reference sequence). V lost 5 bases, J lost 2 bases, and 15 bases lay in between. The CDR3 runs 16 residues. Written as DNA, the CDR3 is TGTGCCAGCAGTACCCACAGGGAATACAACACCGGGGAGCTGTTTTTT. This encodes CASSTHREYNTGELFF.

The chain uses TRBV6-5 and TRBJ2-3; D might be TRBD1 (6 bases). The CDR3 runs to 15 residues. V shed 6 bases and J shed 0 bases, with 13 bases lying between them. Looked up from germline, CDR1 is MNHEY and CDR2 is SVGAGI. CDR3 coding DNA: TGTGCCAGCAGCCCCGGGCAGGGGAGCACAGATACGCAGTATTTT. As protein: CASSPGQGSTDTQYF.

V gene TRBV18 combines with J gene TRBJ1-2; no clear D. The ends were cut back, 3 bases at V and 2 bases at J, with 13 bases in the middle. The germline V gene encodes CDR1 KGHSH and CDR2 LQKENI. The CDR3 loop spans 15 amino acids. CDR3 nucleotide sequence: TGTGCCAGCTCACCTTGGGTGGAGACCAACTATGGCTACACCTTC. Encoded protein: CASSPWVETNYGYTF.

The chain has TRBV7-3 and TRBJ2-1; D is undetermined. V was trimmed by 2 bases and J by 8 bases, leaving 10 bases between them. The CDR3 spans 13 residues. Germline V gives CDR1 SGHTA, CDR2 FQGTGA. In DNA form, the CDR3 reads TGTGCCAGCAGCTTAGGGCTGGGCGATGAGCAGTTCTTC. This codes for CASSLGLGDEQFF.

The rearrangement uses TRBV5-5 and TRBJ1-5, with TRBD1 identical over 11 bases. Germline loops: CDR1 SGHKS, CDR2 YYEKEE (reference sequence). This CDR3 region has 14 residues. The V gene end was trimmed by 3 bases and the J gene end by 8 bases; junction bases not matched to a gene: 4. The CDR3 nucleotides read TGTGCCAGCAGCTGGACAGGGGGCGCAGAGCCCCAGCATTTT. As protein: CASSWTGGAEPQHF.

The rearrangement joins TRBV19 to TRBJ1-6; 7 bases are shared with TRBD1. This CDR3 is built from 14 residues. The V gene's germline CDR1 is LNHDA and CDR2 SQIVND (reference sequence). V was clipped by 5 bases and J by 8 bases; unmatched bases: 6. The CDR3 coding sequence is TGTGCCAGTAGTCAGACAGGGAAGGATTCACCCCTCCACTTT. Translation gives CASSQTGKDSPLHF.

The chain combines TRBV19 with TRBJ1-1; the D is unclear. CDR1 and CDR2 (germline): LNHDA, SQIVND (reference sequence). The V and J ends lost 4 bases and 4 bases respectively, with 10 bases between them. The CDR3 runs to 13 residues. This CDR3 reads CASSRSSPTEAFF. The CDR3 DNA reads TGTGCCAGTAGTAGGAGCAGCCCCACTGAAGCTTTCTTT.

The chain couples TRBV27 to TRBJ1-4; D not resolved. The CDR3 loop spans 14 amino acids. Germline CDR1 is MNHEY and CDR2 is SMNVEV (reference sequence). The V gene lost 3 bases and the J gene lost 5 bases, with 10 bases spanning the gap. This CDR3 reads CASSFLGGNEKLFF. The CDR3 DNA reads as TGTGCCAGCAGTTTTCTGGGAGGGAATGAAAAACTGTTTTTT.

V gene TRBV18 combines with J gene TRBJ1-1, with D perhaps TRBD1 (5 bases). CDR1 is KGHSH and CDR2 is LQKENI in the germline V gene. Trimming removed 3 bases at V and 1 base at J, with 6 bases between. This CDR3 contains 13 residues. The CDR3: CASSPGGNTEAFF. For the CDR3, the DNA is TGTGCCAGCTCACCGGGGGGGAACACTGAAGCTTTCTTT.

The chain recombines TRBV19 with TRBJ1-1; 7 bases are shared with TRBD1. V dropped 5 bases and J dropped 3; count of bases not matched to a gene: 6. This CDR3 is built from 14 residues. Germline CDR1 is LNHDA and CDR2 is SQIVND (reference sequence). The CDR3 region is CASSSNRGHTEAFF. CDR3 coding DNA: TGTGCCAGTAGTTCCAATAGGGGGCACACTGAAGCTTTCTTT.

The rearrangement links TRBV28 to TRBJ1-2; TRBD1 might be the D (6 bases). CDR1 MDHEN and CDR2 SYDVKM come from the germline V gene. V was clipped by 7 bases and J by 6 bases, with 12 bases between them. This CDR3 comprises 12 residues. The CDR3: CASKSGADGYTF. CDR3 nucleotide sequence: TGTGCCAGCAAGTCAGGGGCTGATGGCTACACCTTC.

The rearrangement joins TRBV9 to TRBJ1-1, with D possibly TRBD1 on 6 matching bases. Trimming removed 4 bases at V and 1 base at J, with 17 bases between. The CDR3 covers 16 residues. Germline CDR1 is SGDLS and CDR2 is YYNGEE. The CDR3 DNA sequence: TGTGCCAGCAGCATCGGAAGGGGCAGGGGGAACACTGAAGCTTTCTTT. Amino acids: CASSIGRGRGNTEAFF.

This CDR3 is CASSHTGGLMNTEAFF. CDR3 coding DNA: TGTGCCAGCAGCCATACAGGGGGCCTCATGAACACTGAAGCTTTCTTT. V usage is TRBV28 and J usage is TRBJ1-1; 9 bases are shared with TRBD1. Per germline, CDR1 MDHEN and CDR2 SYDVKM. V was pared by 6 bases and J by 0 bases, with 8 bases of the junction left unmatched. This CDR3 comprises 16 residues. Based on the CDR3 plus reference TRBV28 and TRBJ1-1, the full variable domain is DVKVTQSSRYLVKRTGEKVFLECVQDMDHENMFWYRQDPGLGLRLIYFSYDVKMKEKGDIPEGYSVSREKKERFSLILESASTNQTSMYLCASSHTGGLMNTEAFFGQGTRLTVV.

J is TRBJ2-7 and V is TRBV7-2; 8 positions agree with TRBD1. The V segment lost 1 base and the J segment 9 bases; nucleotides outside the gene matches: 14. The CDR3 spans 16 residues. Germline loops: CDR1 SGHTA, CDR2 FQGNSA. CDR3 sequence: CASSLGPPGGAGRQYF. The CDR3 DNA reads TGTGCCAGCAGCTTAGGGCCCCCAGGGGGCGCAGGACGGCAGTACTTC.

In its sample, this clone was seen a few times. As DNA, the CDR3 is TGTGCCAGCAGCTTAGGTAACAGGGAACTCACCTACGAGCAGTACTTC. Translation: CASSLGNRELTYEQYF. The gene calls are TRBV7-2 and TRBJ2-7; tentative D call: TRBD1 (6 bases). Germline V gives CDR1 SGHTA, CDR2 FQGNSA. The CDR3 totals 16 residues. V was trimmed by 1 base and J by 2 bases, leaving 15 bases between them.

This chain connects TRBV6-1 to TRBJ2-1, with 8 bases aligning to TRBD2. The germline V gene has CDR1 MNHNS and CDR2 SASEGT. Trimming removed 1 base from V and 6 bases from J; junction bases left unmatched: 5. This CDR3 has 15 residues. CDR3 region: CASSEVGRGGNEQFF. The CDR3 coding sequence is TGTGCCAGCAGTGAAGTGGGCCGGGGGGGCAATGAGCAGTTCTTC.

The V call is TRBV19, the J call TRBJ1-1; perhaps TRBD1 as D (5 bases). The CDR3 contains 14 residues. CDR1 and CDR2 (germline): LNHDA, SQIVND (reference sequence). Between the trimmed V and J ends, which lost 7 bases and 6 bases, there was a span of 18 bases. In DNA, the CDR3 is TGTGCCAGTACCCTCCCCCGGGGGACTCCTGAAGCTTTCTTT. Its translation is CASTLPRGTPEAFF.

The CDR3 region has the DNA TGTGCCAGCAGCCCGACAGGGGACAGCAATCAGCCCCAGCATTTT. The encoded protein is CASSPTGDSNQPQHF. The gene calls are TRBV7-9 and TRBJ1-5; 8 bases fit TRBD1. V was pared by 5 bases and J by 1 base, with 4 bases of the junction left unmatched. CDR3 size: 15 residues. The V gene's germline CDR1 is SEHNR and CDR2 FQNEAQ (reference sequence). Drawing the rest from reference TRBV7-9 and TRBJ1-5, the complete variable domain is DTGVSQNPRHKITKRGQNVTFRCDPISEHNRLYWYRQTLGQGPEFLTYFQNEAQLEKSRLLSDRFSAERPKGSFSTLEIQRTEQGDSAMYLCASSPTGDSNQPQHFGDGTRLSIL.

The chain carries TRBV5-1 and TRBJ2-5, with a weak D call TRBD1 (6 bases). This CDR3 is 16 amino acids long. The germline V and J ends were trimmed by 4 bases and 2 bases, with 18 bases remaining between them. CDR1 SGHRS and CDR2 YFSETQ come from the germline V gene. CDR3 residues: CASSNRDTDLQETQYF. CDR3 DNA sequence: TGCGCCAGCAGCAACCGGGACACGGACTTACAAGAGACCCAGTACTTC.

This sequence joins TRBV5-1 and TRBJ2-7; possible D gene TRBD1, 8 bases. This CDR3 comprises 17 residues. V was pared by 5 bases and J by 2 bases, with 23 bases between. Germline lookup yields CDR1 SGHRS and CDR2 YFSETQ. CDR3 region: CASSLSSGTGPTYEQYF. DNA for the CDR3: TGCGCCAGCAGTCTTTCAAGCGGGACAGGACCGACCTACGAGCAGTACTTC.

V usage is TRBV19 and J usage is TRBJ1-2, with 7 bases fitting TRBD1. V gave up 7 bases and J gave up 8 bases; unmatched junction bases: 10. Looked up from germline, CDR1 is LNHDA and CDR2 is SQIVND (reference sequence). The CDR3 totals 13 residues. This CDR3 reads CASTLDRADGYTF. CDR3 DNA: TGTGCCAGTACCCTTGACAGGGCCGACGGCTACACCTTC.